Presented here are 19 T cell receptor beta chains from one specimen sequenced in a study of control samples from healthy donors and cancer patients. Assay: immunoSEQ multiplex PCR; the TCRdb copy retains only in-frame clones and omits some. Here the sample spans 70,000 to 80,000 clones, approximately 80% being singletons. The sample comprised blood. The source is a man in his fifties or sixties in good health.

CDR3 sequence: CASSPSPSGSYEQYF. CDR3 bases: TGTGCCAGCAGCCCCTCCCCTTCAGGCTCCTACGAGCAGTACTTC. The chain uses TRBV7-3 and TRBJ2-7; D is ambiguous. Trimming shortened V by 5 bases and J by 0 bases, and 14 bases separated the two germline ends. The length of the CDR3 is 15 residues. CDR1 SGHTA and CDR2 FQGTGA come from the germline V gene.

This chain joins TRBV7-6 and TRBJ2-7, with 8 bases aligning to TRBD1. V shed 4 bases, J shed 7 bases, and the junction held 9 bases outside the gene matches. Germline lookup yields CDR1 SGHVS and CDR2 FNYEAQ. The CDR3 is 14 amino acids. The CDR3 DNA is TGTGCCAGCAGCTATAGGACAGGGAATGCAGAGCAGTACTTC. Residues: CASSYRTGNAEQYF.

The chain carries TRBV6-4 and TRBJ1-2; maybe TRBD1 (6 bases). The CDR3 length is 14 residues. Trimming removed 6 bases at V and 7 bases at J, with 18 bases between. CDR1 MRHNA and CDR2 SNTAGT come from the germline V gene. CDR3: CASRQQPEGGGYTF. The CDR3 bases are TGTGCCAGCAGACAACAACCTGAGGGGGGTGGCTACACCTTC.

This clone was found once. The chain couples TRBV3-1 (or the pseudogene TRBV3-2) to TRBJ1-1; the match to TRBD1 covers 7 bases. V was pared by 1 base and J by 9 bases, with 5 bases of the junction left unmatched. This CDR3 region has 13 residues. Germline lookup yields CDR1 LGHDT and CDR2 YNNKEL (reference sequence). The CDR3 spells CASSQARQGKAFF. Written as DNA, the CDR3 is TGTGCCAGCAGCCAAGCCAGACAGGGAAAAGCTTTCTTT.

The genes are TRBV5-8 and TRBJ2-4, with 11 bases aligning to TRBD2. CDR1 is SGHTS and CDR2 is YDEGEE in the germline V gene. V was clipped by 3 bases and J by 1 base; unmatched bases: 3. This CDR3 is 16 amino acids long. This CDR3 reads CASSYRLAGAKNIQYF. As DNA, the CDR3 is TGTGCCAGCAGCTACCGACTAGCGGGGGCCAAAAACATTCAGTACTTC.

The V gene is TRBV5-4, the J gene TRBJ2-1, with a tentative D call TRBD2 (9 bases). The CDR3 is 14 residues long. Germline assignment: CDR1 SGHNT and CDR2 YYREEE (reference sequence). Trimming stripped 7 bases from V and 8 bases from J, with 19 bases between. The DNA for the CDR3 is TGTGCCAGCGCGCGGGGGGGACAGGCAGATGAGCAGTTCTTC. Protein: CASARGGQADEQFF.

The chain combines TRBV10-3 with TRBJ1-6; D is undetermined. The V and J ends lost 0 bases and 7 bases respectively, with 7 bases between them. Germline-derived CDR1 and CDR2 are ENHRY and SYGVKD. The CDR3 has 14 amino acids. The CDR3 DNA is TGTGCCATCAGTGAGTCCGGCGGGAATTCACCCCTCCACTTT. This sequence encodes CAISESGGNSPLHF.

The chain uses TRBV6-2 or TRBV6-3 and TRBJ2-4; 10 nucleotides align to TRBD2. The CDR3 runs 15 residues. Losses at the gene ends were 2 bases for V and 9 bases for J; bases not matched to a gene: 7. CDR1 is MNHEY and CDR2 is SVGEGT in the germline V gene. The CDR3 nucleotides read TGTGCCAGCAGTTACCAAGCGGGAGGGCTTGGCATTCAGTACTTC. Protein product: CASSYQAGGLGIQYF.

The chain employs TRBV6-5 and TRBJ1-2, with TRBD1 identical over 7 bases. Germline loops: CDR1 MNHEY, CDR2 SVGAGI. V shed 6 bases and J 6 bases; nucleotides not matched to a gene: 7. The CDR3 sequence is 13 residues long. DNA for the CDR3: TGTGCCAGCAGGCTGACAGGGCCGAATGGCTACACCTTC. Its translation is CASRLTGPNGYTF.

V gene TRBV28 combines with J gene TRBJ1-5, with D possibly being TRBD1 (5 bases). CDR3 size: 15 residues. The germline V gene encodes CDR1 MDHEN and CDR2 SYDVKM. V was clipped by 3 bases and J by 2 bases, with 11 bases between them. The CDR3 DNA sequence: TGTGCCAGCAGTTTTGGGACTCTCGGCAATCAGCCCCAGCATTTT. This gives the protein CASSFGTLGNQPQHF.

This chain uses TRBV28 with TRBJ1-5; D is unresolved. Trimming stripped 7 bases from V and 15 bases from J, with 19 bases between. The CDR3 runs 12 residues. Germline loops: CDR1 MDHEN, CDR2 SYDVKM. The CDR3 DNA reads TGTGCCAGCACTTCTACCACGTTGGATTGGCATTTT. Its protein is CASTSTTLDWHF.

The genes are TRBV6-5 and TRBJ1-5; no firm D call. Germline values: CDR1 MNHEY, CDR2 SVGAGI. The CDR3 length is 13 residues. The ends were cut back, 6 bases at V and 7 bases at J, with 13 bases in the middle. The CDR3 protein is CASSPAGGQPQHF. The CDR3 nucleotides are TGTGCCAGCAGCCCCGCGGGAGGGCAGCCCCAGCATTTT.

This chain connects TRBV6-5 to TRBJ2-5, with D possibly being TRBD1 (6 bases). The CDR3 spans 15 residues. CDR1 MNHEY and CDR2 SVGAGI come from the germline V gene. Deletions cut 4 bases from V and 3 bases from J, with 15 bases between. For the CDR3, the DNA is TGTGCCAGCAGTTCGCCGGGACACTCTAAAGAGACCCAGTACTTC. Translation gives CASSSPGHSKETQYF.

The V call is TRBV6-5, the J call TRBJ1-2; D uncertain. The CDR3 runs to 13 residues. The germline CDR1 and CDR2 sequences are MNHEY and SVGAGI. V was trimmed by 5 bases and J by 2 bases, leaving 9 bases between them. CDR3 amino acids: CASSSTGNYGYTF. In DNA form, the CDR3 reads TGTGCCAGCAGTAGCACCGGGAACTATGGCTACACCTTC.

The gene calls are TRBV7-6 and TRBJ1-4, with 7 bases identical to TRBD1. Germline-derived CDR1 and CDR2 are SGHVS and FNYEAQ. The V segment lost 3 bases and the J segment 4 bases; nucleotides outside the gene matches: 5. This CDR3 is 15 amino acids long. The CDR3 spells CASSLNRGLNEKLFF. The DNA for the CDR3 is TGTGCCAGCAGCTTGAACAGGGGTCTTAATGAAAAACTGTTTTTT.

The gene calls are TRBV5-4 and TRBJ2-5; no clear D. The CDR3 contains 13 residues. Germline V CDR1 and CDR2: SGHNT, YYREEE (reference sequence). V was shortened by 7 bases and J by 1 base, with 11 bases between the two germline ends. The CDR3 reads CASASTVQETQYF. The CDR3 coding sequence is TGTGCCAGCGCGTCGACGGTCCAAGAGACCCAGTACTTC.

In its sample, this clone was seen once. The genes are TRBV27 and TRBJ2-5, with 14 bases identical to TRBD2. V shed 5 bases, J shed 3 bases, and the junction held 5 bases outside the gene matches. Germline CDR1 is MNHEY and CDR2 is SMNVEV (reference sequence). There are 16 residues in the CDR3. This CDR3 reads CASSHGTSGRKETQYF. CDR3 nucleotides: TGTGCCAGCAGTCATGGGACTAGCGGGAGAAAAGAGACCCAGTACTTC.

The chain is built from TRBV18 and TRBJ2-2; TRBD2 is a possible D gene (5 bases). The CDR3 extends over 15 amino acids. Trimming took off 6 bases at V and 3 bases at J, with 14 bases between the two ends. Germline V lookup: CDR1 KGHSH, CDR2 LQKENI. For the CDR3, the DNA is TGTGCCAGCTCCTCTTTAGCGCCGGACACCGGGGAGCTGTTTTTT. Amino acids: CASSSLAPDTGELFF.

V usage is TRBV7-2 and J usage is TRBJ1-5, with D hard to call. The germline gives CDR1 SGHTA, CDR2 FQGNSA. V was clipped by 1 base and J by 4 bases, with 5 bases between them. The CDR3 loop spans 13 amino acids. CDR3 DNA: TGTGCCAGCAGCTTAGACAGAAATCAGCCCCAGCATTTT. Translating it yields CASSLDRNQPQHF.